The clone carrying this TCR beta chain came up a few times. No antigen is known for it. Looked up from germline, CDR1 is SEHNR and CDR2 is FQNEAQ (reference sequence). CDR3 length equals 14 residues. Trimming left V 4 bases short and J 6 bases short, with 14 bases between. All of the isolated RNA was reverse transcribed, so expressed TCRB transcripts were sequenced. Libraries were prepared by immunoSEQ multiplex PCR; TCRdb keeps only in-frame clonotypes and omits some of them. The sample yields a few hundred thousand clones, more than 13% seen once. This sample is drawn from a study of beta chain features in type 1 diabetes. Turning to the study itself: The number of sorted cells examined across all samples was fewer than 110,000,000. Study results and caveats: In patients and controls equally, PCR might favor templates that are shorter. Naive, central memory and regulatory TCRB repertoires appeared more similar among patients than healthy donors.

The chain has TRBV7-9 and TRBJ2-3, with D perhaps TRBD2 (6 bases). Material for sequencing was naive CD4+ T cells from blood. This clonotype originated in a woman between 18 and 29 years old in good health. The CDR3 region is CASSSGTARDTQYF. CDR3 bases: TGTGCCAGCAGCTCCGGGACTGCTCGGGATACGCAGTATTTT. Full variable domain (remainder filled in from reference TRBV7-9 and TRBJ2-3): DTGVSQNPRHKITKRGQNVTFRCDPISEHNRLYWYRQTLGQGPEFLTYFQNEAQLEKSRLLSDRFSAERPKGSFSTLEIQRTEQGDSAMYLCASSSGTARDTQYFGPGTRLTVL.